These T cell receptor beta chains were read from a single sample in a study of radiotherapy plus CTLA-4 blockade in lung cancer. Clones were sequenced by immunoSEQ multiplex PCR, and TCRdb holds only the in-frame ones, with some missing. The sample lists roughly 75,000 clones, roughly four fifths occurring once. The sequences come from peripheral blood, collected from a patient treated with radiotherapy plus ipilimumab. These receptors all come from a human donor with non-small cell lung cancer who had stable disease on radiotherapy plus ipilimumab. The CDR3 runs from the conserved cysteine through the conserved F or W. Each record gives: D gene, J gene, V gene, clone size, CDR3 protein, CDR3 DNA. The D gene is left open where the match is weak. Clone size, where shown, is once, few, many, or a class for clones that have expanded.

- TRBJ2-3 TRBV6-5 - CASSLRSPDTQYF TGTGCCAGCAGCCTAAGGAGCCCAGATACGCAGTATTTT
TRBD2 TRBJ2-7 TRBV19 few CASRSGLAGPYEQYF TGTGCCAGTAGATCGGGACTAGCGGGGCCTTACGAGCAGTACTTC
- TRBJ2-1 TRBV19 - CASSNSGVQFF TGTGCCAGTAGTAATTCCGGGGTGCAGTTCTTC
- TRBJ1-2 TRBV18 - CASSDDRQRSENYGYTF TGTGCCAGCTCCGATGACAGGCAGAGAAGTGAAAACTATGGCTACACCTTC
TRBD1 TRBJ2-3 TRBV10-2 - CASRGQSTDTQYF TGCGCCAGCAGGGGACAGTCCACAGATACGCAGTATTTT
- TRBJ1-4 TRBV7-2 - CASSSAPGVEKLFF TGTGCCAGCAGCTCCGCGCCCGGGGTGGAAAAACTGTTTTTT
TRBD2 TRBJ2-7 TRBV2 - CASNQREGRYEQYF TGTGCCAGCAATCAGCGGGAGGGCCGATACGAGCAGTACTTC
- TRBJ1-1 TRBV7-3 - CASSLGQGTEAFF TGTGCCAGCAGCTTAGGGCAGGGCACTGAAGCTTTCTTT
TRBD2 TRBJ2-1 TRBV11-2 - CASSLNLAGAGYNEQFF TGTGCCAGCAGCCTCAACCTAGCGGGGGCAGGCTACAATGAGCAGTTCTTC
- TRBJ2-7 TRBV9 - CASSDSNSYEQYF TGTGCCAGCAGTGACAGTAACTCCTACGAGCAGTACTTC
TRBD2 TRBJ2-5 TRBV5-1 - CASSLSGGAVETQYF TGCGCCAGCAGCTTAAGCGGGGGGGCCGTCGAGACCCAGTACTTC
- TRBJ2-5 TRBV5-1 - CASSLAGGGLTQETQYF TGCGCCAGCAGCTTGGCCGGGGGAGGACTAACCCAAGAGACCCAGTACTTC
- TRBJ1-1 TRBV7-6 - CASSADTNTEAFF TGTGCCAGCAGCGCTGACACGAACACTGAAGCTTTCTTT
- TRBJ2-6 TRBV11-2 - CASSLLVTSGANVLTF TGTGCCAGCAGTCTCCTCGTGACTTCAGGGGCCAACGTCCTGACTTTC
TRBD2 TRBJ2-7 TRBV11-2 - CASSIGLAGNYEQYF TGTGCCAGCAGCATCGGACTAGCGGGAAACTACGAGCAGTACTTC
TRBD1 TRBJ1-5 TRBV6-1 - CASGGGQANQPQHF TGTGCCAGCGGGGGGGGACAGGCGAATCAGCCCCAGCATTTT
TRBD1 TRBJ1-2 TRBV30 - CAWSVQGYYGYTF TGTGCCTGGAGTGTACAGGGGTACTATGGCTACACCTTC
TRBD2 TRBJ2-1 TRBV4-1 - CASSRRLADRNEQFF TGCGCCAGCAGCCGACGACTAGCCGATCGGAATGAGCAGTTCTTC
- TRBJ1-6 TRBV28 - CASSQLRTGNSPLHF TGTGCCAGCAGTCAACTAAGAACAGGGAATTCACCCCTCCACTTT
TRBD2 TRBJ2-1 TRBV2 once CASKGLAGGNEQFF TGTGCCAGCAAGGGGCTAGCGGGGGGGAATGAGCAGTTCTTC
TRBD2 TRBJ2-7 TRBV19 few CASSIGPGLAVYEQYF TGTGCCAGTAGTATAGGACCGGGACTAGCTGTCTACGAGCAGTACTTC
- TRBJ2-5 TRBV9 - CASSVEDNSQETQYF TGTGCCAGCAGCGTAGAGGACAACAGCCAAGAGACCCAGTACTTC
TRBD2 TRBJ2-6 TRBV18 - CASSELLASGPSGANVLTF TGTGCCAGCTCAGAGCTTTTGGCTAGCGGGCCCTCTGGGGCCAACGTCCTGACTTTC
- TRBJ2-2 TRBV19 few CATSKGRPNTGELFF TGTGCCACAAGTAAGGGAAGGCCCAACACCGGGGAGCTGTTTTTT
- TRBJ1-5 TRBV7-2 - CASSLNARNQPQHF TGTGCCAGCAGCCTGAACGCGCGCAATCAGCCCCAGCATTTT
TRBD1 TRBJ1-4 TRBV6-5 - CASRGQGYEKLFF TGTGCCAGCAGGGGACAGGGTTACGAAAAACTGTTTTTT
- TRBJ1-1 TRBV19 once CASTPGGERNTEAFF TGTGCCAGTACCCCGGGCGGGGAAAGGAACACTGAAGCTTTCTTT
TRBD2 TRBJ2-7 TRBV30 once CAWKGLAAYEQYF TGTGCCTGGAAGGGACTAGCAGCCTACGAGCAGTACTTC
- TRBJ2-2 TRBV5-6 - CASSLLGKGLNTGELFF TGTGCCAGCAGCTTGTTGGGGAAGGGTCTAAACACCGGGGAGCTGTTTTTT
- TRBJ1-1 TRBV18 - CASSPGMNTEAFF TGTGCCAGCTCACCAGGTATGAACACTGAAGCTTTCTTT
- TRBJ2-5 TRBV5-6 - CASSSSDRGPWRSQYF TGTGCCAGCAGCTCTTCCGACCGGGGGCCCTGGAGGTCCCAGTACTTC
- TRBJ1-5 TRBV6-5 - CASRRGEYSNQPQHF TGTGCCAGCAGGAGGGGCGAATATAGCAATCAGCCCCAGCATTTT
TRBD1 TRBJ2-2 TRBV5-1 - CASSWTGGIGELFF TGCGCCAGCAGCTGGACAGGGGGCATCGGGGAGCTGTTTTTT
TRBD1 TRBJ2-1 TRBV6-5 - CASSSTDRGVKFF TGTGCCAGCAGTTCCACGGACAGGGGAGTAAAGTTCTTC
TRBD2 TRBJ2-7 TRBV6-1 - CASSEPGGVSYEQYF TGTGCCAGCAGTGAACCGGGGGGGGTCTCCTACGAGCAGTACTTC
- TRBJ2-5 TRBV19 once CASSIGAGAIQETQYF TGTGCCAGTAGTATAGGCGCGGGGGCGATCCAAGAGACCCAGTACTTC
TRBD2 TRBJ2-7 TRBV6-6 once CASSEPGRGDHEQYF TGTGCCAGCAGCGAACCGGGTCGGGGGGATCACGAGCAGTACTTC